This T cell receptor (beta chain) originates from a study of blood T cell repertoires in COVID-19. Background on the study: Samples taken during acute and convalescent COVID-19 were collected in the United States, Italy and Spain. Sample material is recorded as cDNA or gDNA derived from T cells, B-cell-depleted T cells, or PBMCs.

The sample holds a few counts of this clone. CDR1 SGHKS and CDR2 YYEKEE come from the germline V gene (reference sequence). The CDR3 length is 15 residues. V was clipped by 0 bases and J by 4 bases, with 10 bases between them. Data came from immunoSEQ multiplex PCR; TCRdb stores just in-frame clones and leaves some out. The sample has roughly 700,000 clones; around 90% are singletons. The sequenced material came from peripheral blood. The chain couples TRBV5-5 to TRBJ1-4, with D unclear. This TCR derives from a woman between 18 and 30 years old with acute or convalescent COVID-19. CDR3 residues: CASSLGHEINEKLFF. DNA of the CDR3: TGTGCCAGCAGCTTGGGGCACGAAATTAATGAAAAACTGTTTTTT.